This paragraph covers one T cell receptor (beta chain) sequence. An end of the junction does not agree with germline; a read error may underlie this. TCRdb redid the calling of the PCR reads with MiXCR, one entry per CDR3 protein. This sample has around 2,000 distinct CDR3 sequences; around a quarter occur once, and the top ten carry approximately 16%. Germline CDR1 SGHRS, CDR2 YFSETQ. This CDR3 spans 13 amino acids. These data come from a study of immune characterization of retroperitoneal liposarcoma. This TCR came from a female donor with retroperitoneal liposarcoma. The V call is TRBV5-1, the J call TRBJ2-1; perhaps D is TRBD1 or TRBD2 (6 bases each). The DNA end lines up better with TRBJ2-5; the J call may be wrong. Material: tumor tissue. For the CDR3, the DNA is TGCGCCAGCAGGTTGGGGGGCGAGGAGACCCAGTACTTC. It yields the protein CASRLGGEETQYF.